These T cell receptor beta chains were read from a single sample in a study of response to subunit inactivated influenza vaccine. TCRdb reanalysed the RT-PCR reads using MiXCR and keeps one entry per CDR3 protein. The sample has about 300,000 distinct CDR3 sequences; roughly 20% are singletons. This specimen consisted of PBMCs from blood, obtained 21 months after vaccination. The receptors stem from a man between 50 and 69 years old who received an inactivated influenza vaccine. CDR3s include the opening cysteine and the closing phenylalanine or tryptophan. The D gene is left open where the match is weak. Clone size is given for some rows only: seen once, a few or many times, or a class if the clone is expanded.

V gene	clone size	J gene	D gene	CDR3 DNA	CDR3 protein
TRBV7-9	few	TRBJ2-6	-	TGTGCCAGCAGCAATAGATACTCTGGGGCCAACGTCCTGACTTTC	CASSNRYSGANVLTF
TRBV14	few	TRBJ2-1	-	TGTGCCAGCAGCCACCGCAGCTGGGGATTTGTGAACAATGAGCAGTTCTTC	CASSHRSWGFVNNEQFF
TRBV29-1	-	TRBJ2-3	-	TGCAGCGTTGATTTGGCTAGCCTCACAGATACGCAGTATTTT	CSVDLASLTDTQYF
TRBV19	-	TRBJ2-1	-	TGTGCCAGTTCTCCCCCCTCGGATGAGCAGTTCTTC	CASSPPSDEQFF
TRBV27	-	TRBJ1-5	-	TGTGCCAGCAGTTGGGCAGGAAAAAATCAGCCCCAGCATTTT	CASSWAGKNQPQHF
TRBV2	-	TRBJ1-1	-	TGTGCCAGCAGTGAAGTGACAGCTAGGAACACTGAAGCTTTCTTT	CASSEVTARNTEAFF
TRBV11-2	-	TRBJ2-3	-	TGTGCCAGCACCCACTCCTATACGCAGTATTTT	CASTHSYTQYF
TRBV20-1	many	TRBJ1-1	-	TGCAGTGCTAGACCCGGCCCTGAAGCTTTCTTT	CSARPGPEAFF
TRBV3-1	few	TRBJ1-2	-	TGTGCCAGCAGCCCGGACGAGCGATATGGCTACACCTTC	CASSPDERYGYTF
TRBV12-3/TRBV12-4	-	TRBJ1-1	-	TGTGCCAGCAATCTACAGTGGGGATCGGACACTGAAGCTTTCTTT	CASNLQWGSDTEAFF
TRBV9	-	TRBJ2-2	-	TGTGCCAGCAGCGTAGTCGACAGCACTAACACCGGGGAGCTGTTTTTT	CASSVVDSTNTGELFF
TRBV6-1	few	TRBJ2-7	TRBD1	TGTGCCAGCAGTAGACAGGGCTACTACGAGCAGTACTTC	CASSRQGYYEQYF
TRBV7-9	once	TRBJ2-2	-	TGTGCCCGCAGCTTAGGCGGGGAGCTGTTTTTT	CARSLGGELFF
TRBV6-1	few	TRBJ1-4	-	TGTGCCAGCAGTGAAGCGGAGTCACACACGGGTAAAAAACTGTTTTTT	CASSEAESHTGKKLFF
TRBV6-1	few	TRBJ2-7	TRBD1	TGTGCCAGCATTAGGGGGCAAGGCGAGCAGTACTTC	CASIRGQGEQYF
TRBV5-1	-	TRBJ2-7	-	TGCGCCAGCAGACCTCGACAGATGTCGTCCTACGAGCAGTACTTC	CASRPRQMSSYEQYF
TRBV24-1	few	TRBJ2-5	TRBD2	TGTGCCACCAGTGACCCGGGACTAGCGGGAGTGGTGACCCAGTACTTC	CATSDPGLAGVVTQYF
TRBV10-3	-	TRBJ1-4	TRBD1	TGTGCCATCAGTCCCGGGACAGGGCGATCCGAGGAGGAAAAACTGTTTTTT	CAISPGTGRSEEEKLFF
TRBV19	-	TRBJ2-3	TRBD2	TGTGCCAGTAGTCGTACCGGGACTAGCGGGATCAGACTGGAGGATACGCAGTATTTT	CASSRTGTSGIRLEDTQYF
TRBV6-5	few	TRBJ1-1	-	TGTGCCAGCAGTTACGACGTTACCACTGAAGCTTTCTTT	CASSYDVTTEAFF
TRBV4-1	few	TRBJ1-5	-	TGCGCCAGCAGCCAAGTACAGGGTACGTTTCAGCCCCAGCATTTT	CASSQVQGTFQPQHF
TRBV14	once	TRBJ2-1	-	TGTGCCAGCAGCCACTTCCCCGGGAATGAGCAGTTCTTC	CASSHFPGNEQFF
TRBV28	-	TRBJ2-7	-	TGTGCCAGCGCCGGGGGCGGAGCCTACGAGCAGTACTTC	CASAGGGAYEQYF